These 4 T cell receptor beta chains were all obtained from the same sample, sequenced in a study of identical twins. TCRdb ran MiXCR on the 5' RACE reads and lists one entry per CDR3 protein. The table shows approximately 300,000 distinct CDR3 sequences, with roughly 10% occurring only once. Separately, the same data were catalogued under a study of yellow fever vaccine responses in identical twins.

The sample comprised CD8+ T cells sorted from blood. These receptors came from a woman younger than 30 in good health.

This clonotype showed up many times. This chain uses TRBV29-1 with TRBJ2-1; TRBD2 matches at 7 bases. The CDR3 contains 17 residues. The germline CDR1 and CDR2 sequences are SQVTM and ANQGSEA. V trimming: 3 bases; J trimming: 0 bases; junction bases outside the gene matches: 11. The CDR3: CSVEGGTTRGSYNEQFF. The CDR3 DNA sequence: TGCAGCGTTGAGGGAGGGACGACTAGAGGCTCCTACAATGAGCAGTTCTTC.

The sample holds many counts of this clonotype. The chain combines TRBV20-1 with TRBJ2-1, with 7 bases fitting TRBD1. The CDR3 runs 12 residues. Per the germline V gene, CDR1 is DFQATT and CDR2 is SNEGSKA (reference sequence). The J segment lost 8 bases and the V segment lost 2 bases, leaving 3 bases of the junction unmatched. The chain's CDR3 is CSARSGTDEQFF. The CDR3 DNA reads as TGCAGTGCTAGATCCGGGACAGATGAGCAGTTCTTC.

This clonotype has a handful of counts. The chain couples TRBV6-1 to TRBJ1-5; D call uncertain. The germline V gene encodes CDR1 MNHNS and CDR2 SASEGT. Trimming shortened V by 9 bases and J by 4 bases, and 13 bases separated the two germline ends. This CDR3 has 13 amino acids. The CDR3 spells CASRVGINQPQHF. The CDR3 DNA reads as TGTGCCAGTAGAGTGGGGATTAATCAGCCCCAGCATTTT.

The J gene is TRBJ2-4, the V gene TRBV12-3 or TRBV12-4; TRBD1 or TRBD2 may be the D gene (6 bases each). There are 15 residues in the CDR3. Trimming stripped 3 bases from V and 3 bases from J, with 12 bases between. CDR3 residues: CASSFSGAVKNIQYF. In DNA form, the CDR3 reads TGTGCCAGCAGTTTTTCGGGGGCGGTCAAAAACATTCAGTACTTC.